This T cell receptor (beta chain) appears in the sequencing data of a study of tissue T cells after allogeneic stem cell transplantation. Study-wide context: Smaller viable blood or marrow samples skipped sorting for direct DNA extraction. Findings and limits, study-wide: Within patients, tissue anatomy strongly shaped TCR repertoire composition.

Here immunoSEQ multiplex PCR was the method, and the copy in TCRdb shows in-frame clones only, minus some. The sample lists roughly 25,000 clones, about 89% occurring once. A word on this clone: Its antigen is currently unknown.

The CDR3 sequence is 15 residues long. The germline CDR1 and CDR2 sequences are MDHEN and SYDVKM. After removal of 7 bases from V and 8 bases from J, the junction contained 16 bases not matched to a gene. This specimen was blood, taken before transplantation. The genes are TRBV28 and TRBJ1-2; TRBD1 matches 7 bases. The TCR sequence derives from an older male donor who later had graft-versus-host disease after an allogeneic stem cell transplant. The CDR3 protein is CASTLGTARSGGYTF. CDR3 bases: TGTGCCAGCACCCTAGGGACAGCCAGATCCGGGGGCTACACCTTC.